A selection of T cell receptor beta chains follows, all from one sample in a study of CD8+ T cells in alopecia areata. The method was immunoSEQ multiplex PCR; TCRdb's version includes in-frame clones alone and lacks a portion of them. The data show 70,000 or so clones, 25% to 30% seen once. The sample here was CD8+ T cells sorted from blood, taken at week 4, from a patient treated with tofacitinib. These receptors were collected from a human donor with alopecia areata. Each CDR3 is given with its conserved first and last residue. Fields, in order: D gene, J gene, clone size, V gene, CDR3 DNA, CDR3 protein. A D gene is named only where the DNA matches it firmly. A row's size may be missing; if present it is once, few, many or a size class.

d_gene: -; j_gene: TRBJ2-5; abundance: many; v_gene: TRBV6-6; CDR3nt: TGTGCCAGCAGTTACTCGACTAGTTGGCAAGAGACCCAGTACTTC; CDR3aa: CASSYSTSWQETQYF
d_gene: -; j_gene: TRBJ2-1; abundance: few; v_gene: TRBV4-1; CDR3nt: TGCGCCAGCAGCCAGGCTAGCTACAATGAGCAGTTCTTC; CDR3aa: CASSQASYNEQFF
d_gene: -; j_gene: TRBJ2-7; abundance: -; v_gene: TRBV29-1; CDR3nt: TGCAGCGTTGAAGGCGGACAGCCCTACGAGCAGTACTTC; CDR3aa: CSVEGGQPYEQYF
d_gene: -; j_gene: TRBJ2-3; abundance: -; v_gene: TRBV7-8; CDR3nt: TGTGCCAGCAGCTTATTACACGGGACGGGCACAGATACGCAGTATTTT; CDR3aa: CASSLLHGTGTDTQYF
d_gene: TRBD2; j_gene: TRBJ2-3; abundance: few; v_gene: TRBV7-3; CDR3nt: TGTGCCAGCAGCTCAATAGCGGGAGTCCCAGATACGCAGTATTTT; CDR3aa: CASSSIAGVPDTQYF
d_gene: -; j_gene: TRBJ2-3; abundance: -; v_gene: TRBV29-1; CDR3nt: TGCAGCGTTGAATGGGAAGGAGATACGCAGTATTTT; CDR3aa: CSVEWEGDTQYF
d_gene: -; j_gene: TRBJ2-2; abundance: few; v_gene: TRBV30; CDR3nt: TGTGCCTGGAGTGTTGGGGCCGGGGAGCTGTTTTTT; CDR3aa: CAWSVGAGELFF
d_gene: -; j_gene: TRBJ1-2; abundance: -; v_gene: TRBV29-1; CDR3nt: TGCAGCCCTTGGACCTTAAACTATGGCTACACCTTC; CDR3aa: CSPWTLNYGYTF
d_gene: -; j_gene: TRBJ1-3; abundance: -; v_gene: TRBV19; CDR3nt: TGTGCCAGTAGTGTGAGCTCTGGAAACACCATATATTTT; CDR3aa: CASSVSSGNTIYF
d_gene: TRBD1; j_gene: TRBJ2-1; abundance: -; v_gene: TRBV27; CDR3nt: TGTGCCAGCACCCCGTTGGACAGGCTTAGTGAGCAGTTCTTC; CDR3aa: CASTPLDRLSEQFF
d_gene: -; j_gene: TRBJ2-5; abundance: -; v_gene: TRBV7-9; CDR3nt: TGTGCCAGCAGCGGGACGTCGGAAGAGACCCAGTACTTC; CDR3aa: CASSGTSEETQYF